The rows below give T cell receptor beta chains drawn from one sample of a study of blood T cell repertoires in COVID-19. Using immunoSEQ multiplex PCR, the repertoire was profiled, and TCRdb retains in-frame clones only, with some absent. Found here are 80,000 to 100,000 clones, roughly 70% of them singletons; the top ten hold under 5%. Specimen: peripheral blood. The receptors were gathered from a man in his 70s with COVID-19, enrolled during active disease. Each CDR3 is given without its conserved first and last residue.

j_call cdr3_length v_call cdr3_aa
TRBJ2-7 12 TRBV7-2 ASSATSGPYEQY
TRBJ1-2 14 TRBV7-8 ASSLRSPGGGYGYT
TRBJ2-5 13 TRBV2 ASSEGGQGRETQY
TRBJ1-1 10 TRBV30 AWNGGTTEAF
TRBJ1-2 12 TRBV7-9 ASSLDWGQYGYT
TRBJ2-2 13 TRBV19 ASSIGPGIIGELF
TRBJ2-3 16 TRBV6-1 ASSENFLRQALTDTQY
TRBJ1-1 12 TRBV4-1 ASSQVPLLTEAF
TRBJ2-5 12 TRBV29-1 SVDSLAGQETQY
TRBJ2-5 13 TRBV28 ASSSGQGARETQY
TRBJ1-2 11 TRBV6-5 ASRETGSYGYT
TRBJ2-5 13 TRBV6-2/TRBV6-3 ASSLGLAGIETQY
TRBJ2-3 14 TRBV9 ASSVAGTPSTDTQY
TRBJ1-2 11 TRBV10-3 AISETADYGYT
TRBJ2-1 9 TRBV2 ASSLQNEQF
TRBJ1-1 11 TRBV29-1 SVVQGGNTEAF
TRBJ2-2 12 TRBV6-5 ASSYEGYTGELF
TRBJ2-3 15 TRBV7-3 ASSPSRLAGGVDTQY
TRBJ2-5 12 TRBV2 ASKKGQEQETQY
TRBJ2-2 14 TRBV19 ASSKGPGGPTGELF
TRBJ2-5 11 TRBV2 ASDPTAQETQY
TRBJ2-2 14 TRBV28 ASRIGGQGAPGELF
TRBJ2-2 16 TRBV19 ASSIYTSGRGYTGELF
TRBJ2-7 13 TRBV11-2 ASSAGQAPYYEQY
TRBJ2-5 15 TRBV3-1/TRBV3-2 ASSQDNPGGSRETQY
TRBJ2-2 14 TRBV6-4 ASSDLAGGVTGELF
TRBJ1-2 11 TRBV14 ASSHQGLFGYT
TRBJ2-7 11 TRBV9 ASSPNPTGEQY
TRBJ2-1 12 TRBV5-1 ASSDGRAYNEQF
TRBJ1-1 14 TRBV7-3 ASSLTPTGLNTEAF
TRBJ2-7 16 TRBV14 ASSQVSGQGFSLYEQY
TRBJ1-5 12 TRBV5-6 ASSLASGNQPQH
TRBJ2-3 14 TRBV19 ATPPTKRGQSDTQY
TRBJ1-1 13 TRBV19 ASSLQGLQNTEAF
TRBJ1-1 12 TRBV6-2/TRBV6-3 ASSLGSGVTEAF
TRBJ2-1 14 TRBV11-2 ASSLGLAGPYNEQF
TRBJ1-3 14 TRBV25-1 ASSEPGTATGNTIY
TRBJ2-7 13 TRBV9 ASTQGTGETYEQY
TRBJ2-1 14 TRBV19 ASRTIAQSSYNEQF
TRBJ2-5 11 TRBV30 AWSLLHQETQY
TRBJ2-1 16 TRBV7-6 ASSLFIPGANSYNEQF
TRBJ1-2 12 TRBV6-5 ASSYSAGLYGYT
TRBJ1-3 11 TRBV27 ASSMGQPGTIY
TRBJ2-7 15 TRBV19 ASSLGTSGLTPYEQY
TRBJ2-7 15 TRBV19 ASSITGQVFSPYEQY
TRBJ2-1 11 TRBV28 ASSFPGDNEQF